This T cell receptor (beta chain) was captured by sequencing in a study of control samples from healthy donors and cancer patients (dated by TCRdb to the early 2020s). Libraries were built with the immunoSEQ multiplex PCR assay. Not all clones reach the TCRdb copy of this immuneACCESS table, which keeps in-frame sequences only. Checked studies attribute under half of the gap to unresolved V genes and leave the rest unexplained. This sample has roughly 200,000 clones in its table, and roughly nine tenths of those were observed once. 1.5% to 2% of the sample is taken by the ten largest. On this clone itself: Its binding antigen is unknown. Base-call qualities are not available, and no considerably larger clone is one nucleotide away.

The CDR3 contains 15 residues, cysteine and phenylalanine counted. The CDR3 DNA has 45 bases and is translated from base 1. CDR1 and CDR2 were assigned from the germline V gene (reference sequence) as LNHDA and SQIVND. At the junction V is shortened by 5 bases and J by 2 bases; bases outside the gene matches: 5. Source material: blood. This clonotype originated in a man in his thirties or forties in good health. Recombination connected TRBV19 to TRBJ1-3; the central 8 bases match TRBD1. In nucleotides, the sequence is TGTGCCAGTAGTCCGGACAGGGATCCTGGAAACACCATATATTTT. Translated, this is CASSPDRDPGNTIYF.